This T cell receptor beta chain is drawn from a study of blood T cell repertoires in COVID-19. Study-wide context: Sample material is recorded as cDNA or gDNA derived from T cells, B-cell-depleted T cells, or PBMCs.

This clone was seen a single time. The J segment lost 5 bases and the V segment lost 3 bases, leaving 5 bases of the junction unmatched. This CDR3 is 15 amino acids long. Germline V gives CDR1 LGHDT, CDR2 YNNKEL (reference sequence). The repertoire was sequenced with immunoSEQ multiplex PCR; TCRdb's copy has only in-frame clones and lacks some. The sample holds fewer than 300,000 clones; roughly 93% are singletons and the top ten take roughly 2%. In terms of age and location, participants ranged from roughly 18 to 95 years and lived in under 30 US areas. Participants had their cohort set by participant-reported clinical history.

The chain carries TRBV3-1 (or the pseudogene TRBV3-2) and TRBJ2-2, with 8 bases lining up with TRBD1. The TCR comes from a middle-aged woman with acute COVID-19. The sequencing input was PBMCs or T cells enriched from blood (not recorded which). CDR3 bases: TGTGCCAGCAGCCATCGTGACAGGGGTACCGGGGAGCTGTTTTTT. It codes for CASSHRDRGTGELFF.